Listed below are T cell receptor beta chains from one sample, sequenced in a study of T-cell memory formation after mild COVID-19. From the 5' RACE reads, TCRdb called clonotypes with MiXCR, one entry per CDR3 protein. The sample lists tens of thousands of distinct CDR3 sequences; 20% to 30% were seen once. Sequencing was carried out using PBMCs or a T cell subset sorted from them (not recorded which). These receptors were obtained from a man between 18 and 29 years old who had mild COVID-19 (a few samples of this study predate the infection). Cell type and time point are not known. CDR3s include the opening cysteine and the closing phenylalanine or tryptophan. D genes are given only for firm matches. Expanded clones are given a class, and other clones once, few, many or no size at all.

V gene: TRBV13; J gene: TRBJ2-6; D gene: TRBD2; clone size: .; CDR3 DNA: TGTGCCAGCCTCACGGGGGGGGCCTCTGGGGCCAACGTCCTGACTTTC; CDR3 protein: CASLTGGASGANVLTF
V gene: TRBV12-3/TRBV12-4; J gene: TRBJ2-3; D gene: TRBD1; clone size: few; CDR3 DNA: TGTGCCAGCAGCCAAGTGGACAGGACAGATACGCAGTATTTT; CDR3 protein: CASSQVDRTDTQYF
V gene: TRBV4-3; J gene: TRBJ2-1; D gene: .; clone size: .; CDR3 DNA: TGCGCCAGCAGCCAAGAAGGACCTTCAAACGCGGGCAATGAGCAGTTCTTC; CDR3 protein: CASSQEGPSNAGNEQFF
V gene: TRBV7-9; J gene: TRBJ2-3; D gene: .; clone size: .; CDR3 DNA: TGTGCCAGCAGCTCATTTAGCGGATACACAGATACGCAGTATTTT; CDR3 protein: CASSSFSGYTDTQYF
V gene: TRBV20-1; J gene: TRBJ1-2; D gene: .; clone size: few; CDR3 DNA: TGCAGTGCTAGACTGCCCAGCGGACCTAACTATGGCTACACCTTC; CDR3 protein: CSARLPSGPNYGYTF
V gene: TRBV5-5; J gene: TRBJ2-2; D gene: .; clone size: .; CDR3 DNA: TGTGCCAGCAGCTTGTCTCCCTTTTCGGGCACCGGGGAGCTGTTTTTT; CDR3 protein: CASSLSPFSGTGELFF
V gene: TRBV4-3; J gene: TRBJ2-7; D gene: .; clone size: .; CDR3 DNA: TGCGCCAGCAGCCAAGGCACCCTTGACCACGAGCAGTACTTC; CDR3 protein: CASSQGTLDHEQYF
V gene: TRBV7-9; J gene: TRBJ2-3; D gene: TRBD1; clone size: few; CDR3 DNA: TGTGCCAGCAGCTTCCCCCGGACAGGGAGCACAGATACGCAGTATTTT; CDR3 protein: CASSFPRTGSTDTQYF
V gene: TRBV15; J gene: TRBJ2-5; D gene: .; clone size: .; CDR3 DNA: TGTGCCACCAGCAGAGGGGAGCGGGAAGAGACCCAGTACTTC; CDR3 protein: CATSRGEREETQYF
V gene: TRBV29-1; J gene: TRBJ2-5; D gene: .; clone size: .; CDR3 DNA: TGCAGCGTTGACCGCGGGCAGGGCGCCGGACAATGGGAGACCCAGTACTTC; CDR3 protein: CSVDRGQGAGQWETQYF
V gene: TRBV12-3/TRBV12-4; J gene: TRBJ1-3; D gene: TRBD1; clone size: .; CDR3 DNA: TGTGCCGACAGGGACATCAGCTCTGGAAACACCATATATTTT; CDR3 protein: CADRDISSGNTIYF
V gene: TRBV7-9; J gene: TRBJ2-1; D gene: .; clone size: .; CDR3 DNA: TGTGCCACCCGGGACGGAGGCGTTGGTGAGCAGTTCTTC; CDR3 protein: CATRDGGVGEQFF
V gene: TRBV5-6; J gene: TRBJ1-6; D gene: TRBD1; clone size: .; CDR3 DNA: TGTGCCAGCAGTTCCCTCGGACAGGGAGCCAATTCACCCCTCCACTTT; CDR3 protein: CASSSLGQGANSPLHF
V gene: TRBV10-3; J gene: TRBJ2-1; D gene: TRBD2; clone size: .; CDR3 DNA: TGTGCCATCAGTGCGCAGCGGGGGGACTACAATGAGCAGTTCTTC; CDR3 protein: CAISAQRGDYNEQFF
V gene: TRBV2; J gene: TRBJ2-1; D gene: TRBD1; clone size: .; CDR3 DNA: TGTGCCAGCAGTGAGCCGACAGGGGTGCTAGGTGAGCAGTTCTTC; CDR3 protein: CASSEPTGVLGEQFF
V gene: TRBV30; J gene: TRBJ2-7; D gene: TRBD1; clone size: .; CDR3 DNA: TGTGCCTGGAGTCCCGGGACAGCCTTAGAGCAGTACTTC; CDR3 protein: CAWSPGTALEQYF
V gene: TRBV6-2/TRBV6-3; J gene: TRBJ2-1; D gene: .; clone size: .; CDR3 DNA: TGTGCCAGCAGTTACGACAGCTACAATGAGCAGTTCTTC; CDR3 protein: CASSYDSYNEQFF
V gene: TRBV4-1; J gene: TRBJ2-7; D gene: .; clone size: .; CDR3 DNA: TGCGCCAGCAGCCAAGAAGCACAGGCCTACGAGCAGTACTTC; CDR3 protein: CASSQEAQAYEQYF
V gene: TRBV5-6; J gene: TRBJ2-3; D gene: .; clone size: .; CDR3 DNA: TGTGCCAGCAGCTTGGTGACACAGGCCGATGTCGCAGATACGCAGTATTTT; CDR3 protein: CASSLVTQADVADTQYF
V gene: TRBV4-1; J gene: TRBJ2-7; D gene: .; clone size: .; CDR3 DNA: TGCGCCAGCAGCCAAGAGGACAGCTCCTACGAGCAGTACTTC; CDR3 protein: CASSQEDSSYEQYF
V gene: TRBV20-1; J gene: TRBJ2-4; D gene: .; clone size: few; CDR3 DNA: TGCAGTGCTGACCTGTCCCCCGATACGCAAGTTGTTCAGTACTTC; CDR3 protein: CSADLSPDTQVVQYF
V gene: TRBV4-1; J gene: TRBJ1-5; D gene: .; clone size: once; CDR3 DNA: TGCGCCAGCAGCCATCCGGGGAAGATCAGCAATCAGCCCCAGCATTTT; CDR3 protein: CASSHPGKISNQPQHF
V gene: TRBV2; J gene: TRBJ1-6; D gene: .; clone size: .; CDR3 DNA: TGTGCCAGCAGTGGGCAGGGCGATTCACCCCTCCACTTT; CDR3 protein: CASSGQGDSPLHF
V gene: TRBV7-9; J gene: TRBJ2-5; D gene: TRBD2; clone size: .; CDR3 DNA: TGTGCCAGCAGTCCCGCTAGGGCGGGACTAGCGGGCCAAGAGACCCAGTACTTC; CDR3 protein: CASSPARAGLAGQETQYF
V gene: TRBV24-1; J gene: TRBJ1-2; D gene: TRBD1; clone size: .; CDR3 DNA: TGTGCCACCAGTGATCCCCGGACAGGGGATGGCTACACCTTC; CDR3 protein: CATSDPRTGDGYTF
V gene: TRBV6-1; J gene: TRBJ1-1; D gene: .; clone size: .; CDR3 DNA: TGTGCCAGCAGGGGGACATACATGAACACTGAAGCTTTCTTT; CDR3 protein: CASRGTYMNTEAFF
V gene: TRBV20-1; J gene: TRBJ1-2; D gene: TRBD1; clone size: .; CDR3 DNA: TGCAGTGCTAGAGGGGGACAGGGGCCTAACTATGGCTACACCTTC; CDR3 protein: CSARGGQGPNYGYTF
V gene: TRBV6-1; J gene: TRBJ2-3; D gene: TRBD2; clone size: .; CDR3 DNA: TGTGCCAGCAGTGGGGTCGGGGGGGCATCAGATACGCAGTATTTT; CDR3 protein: CASSGVGGASDTQYF
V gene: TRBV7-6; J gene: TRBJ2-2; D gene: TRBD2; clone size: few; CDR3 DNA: TGTGCCAGCAGCTTAGGCGGGGGGACCGGGGAGCTGTTTTTT; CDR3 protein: CASSLGGGTGELFF
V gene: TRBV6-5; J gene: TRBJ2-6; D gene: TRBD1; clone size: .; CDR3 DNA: TGTGCCAGCAGTCGGCTAGGACAGGATGGGTATGGGGCCAACGTCCTGACTTTC; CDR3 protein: CASSRLGQDGYGANVLTF
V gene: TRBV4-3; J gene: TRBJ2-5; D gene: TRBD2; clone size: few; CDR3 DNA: TGCGCCAGCAGCCAAGATCGGGGGGGCGGTGTAGAGACCCAGTACTTC; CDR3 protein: CASSQDRGGGVETQYF
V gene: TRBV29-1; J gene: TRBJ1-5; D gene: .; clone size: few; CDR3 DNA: TGCAGCGTTAAGGGAAGCAATCAGCCCCAGCATTTT; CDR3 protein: CSVKGSNQPQHF
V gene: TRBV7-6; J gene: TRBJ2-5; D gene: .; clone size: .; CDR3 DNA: TGTGCCAGCAGCTTAGTCGGGGAGACCCAGTACTTC; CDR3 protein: CASSLVGETQYF
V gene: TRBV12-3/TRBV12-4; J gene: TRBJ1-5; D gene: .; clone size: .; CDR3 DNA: TGTGCCAGCAGTTTCCGACAAAGCAATCAGCCCCAGCATTTT; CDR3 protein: CASSFRQSNQPQHF
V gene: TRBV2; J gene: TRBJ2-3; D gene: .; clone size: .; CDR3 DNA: TGTGCCAGCAGAGCACGATCAAACCTGAAGACAGATACGCAGTATTTT; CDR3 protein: CASRARSNLKTDTQYF
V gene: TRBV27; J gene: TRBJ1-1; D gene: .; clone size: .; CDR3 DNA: TGTGCCAGCAGTCCGGGACCGGGCATGAACACTGAAGCTTTCTTT; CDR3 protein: CASSPGPGMNTEAFF
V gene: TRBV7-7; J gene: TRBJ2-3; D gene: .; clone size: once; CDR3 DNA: TGTGCTAGCAGCCAAGGACAACCAGATACGCAGTATTTT; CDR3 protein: CASSQGQPDTQYF
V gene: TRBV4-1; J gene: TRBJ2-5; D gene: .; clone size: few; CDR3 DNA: TGCGCCAGCAGCCAACTCAGGGGGGAACAAGAGACCCAGTACTTC; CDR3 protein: CASSQLRGEQETQYF
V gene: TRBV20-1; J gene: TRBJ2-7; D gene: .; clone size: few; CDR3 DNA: TGCAGTGCTAGAGATTCGGCGGGGCCCAACCCCTACGAGCAGTACTTC; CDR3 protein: CSARDSAGPNPYEQYF
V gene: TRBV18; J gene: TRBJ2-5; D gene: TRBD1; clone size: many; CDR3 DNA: TGTGCCAGCTCACCACCGGGACAGAATAAACAAGAGACCCAGTACTTC; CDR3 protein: CASSPPGQNKQETQYF
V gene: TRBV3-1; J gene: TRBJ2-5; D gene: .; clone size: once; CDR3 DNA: TGTGCCAGCAGCCAGGGACCGCCGTCGAAAGAGACCCAGTACTTC; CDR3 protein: CASSQGPPSKETQYF
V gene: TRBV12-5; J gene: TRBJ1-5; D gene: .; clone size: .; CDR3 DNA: TGTGCTAGTGCTCCAGAGCGCAATCAGCCCCAGCATTTT; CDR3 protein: CASAPERNQPQHF
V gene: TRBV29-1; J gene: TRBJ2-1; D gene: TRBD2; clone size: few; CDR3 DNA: TGCAGCGTTGAAGCGGGGGGAAATGAGCAGTTCTTC; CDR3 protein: CSVEAGGNEQFF
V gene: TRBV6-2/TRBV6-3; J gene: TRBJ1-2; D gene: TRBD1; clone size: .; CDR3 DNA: TGTGCCACCACCGGACAGGCCGACTATGGCTACACCTTC; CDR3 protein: CATTGQADYGYTF
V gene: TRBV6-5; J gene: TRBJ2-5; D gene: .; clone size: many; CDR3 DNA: TGTGCCAGCAGGAGCCCACAAGAGACCCAGTACTTC; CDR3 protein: CASRSPQETQYF
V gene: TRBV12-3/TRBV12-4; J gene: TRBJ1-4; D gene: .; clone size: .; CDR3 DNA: TGTGCCAGCAGCCCCCGAACTAATGAAAAACTGTTTTTT; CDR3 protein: CASSPRTNEKLFF
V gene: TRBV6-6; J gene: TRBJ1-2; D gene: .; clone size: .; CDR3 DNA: TGTGCCAGCAGCCCCGGGAGTAACTATGGCTACACCTTC; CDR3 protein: CASSPGSNYGYTF